What follows are 13 T cell receptor beta chains derived from one specimen sequenced in a study of cytotoxic CD8 clonotypes in ibrutinib-treated CLL. Libraries were prepared by immunoSEQ multiplex PCR; TCRdb keeps only in-frame clonotypes and omits some of them. The sample consists of approximately 320,000 clones, around 66% of them appearing once. The source was PBMCs, collected after 36 months of ibrutinib treatment. These receptors all stem from a human donor with chronic lymphocytic leukemia.

The DNA of the CDR3 is TGTGCCAGCAGTCCCGGGGGTAGAAACACCATATATTTT. This translates into CASSPGGRNTIYF. The chain combines TRBV6-5 with TRBJ1-3, with a weak D call TRBD1 (5 bases). The germline V and J ends were trimmed by 5 bases and 5 bases, with 10 bases remaining between them. This CDR3 is built from 13 residues. The germline gives CDR1 MNHEY, CDR2 SVGAGI.

There are a few counts of this clone. CDR3 sequence: CASSSTPSRDYGYTF. Written as DNA, the CDR3 is TGTGCCAGCAGCTCGACACCCTCCCGGGACTATGGCTACACCTTC. This rearrangement joins TRBV5-6 to TRBJ1-2; D remains unclear. Per the germline V gene, CDR1 is SGHDT and CDR2 is YYEEEE. There are 15 residues in the CDR3. V was shortened by 3 bases and J by 3 bases, with 15 bases between the two germline ends.

The genes are TRBV29-1 and TRBJ2-2, with unresolved D. This CDR3 spans 12 amino acids. The germline V and J ends were trimmed by 4 bases and 7 bases, with 10 bases remaining between them. Germline CDR1 and CDR2: SQVTM and ANQGSEA. DNA for the CDR3: TGCAGCGTTGTCGCCGGGTTCGGGGAGCTGTTTTTT. Amino acids: CSVVAGFGELFF.

The genes are TRBV28 and TRBJ2-7; TRBD2 agrees at 12 bases. After removal of 6 bases from V and 6 bases from J, the junction contained 9 bases not matched to a gene. The CDR3 spans 15 residues. Germline V gene lookup returns CDR1 MDHEN and CDR2 SYDVKM. CDR3 bases: TGTGCCAGCAGACTGACTAGCGGGAGTTGGGGCGAGCAGTACTTC. Translated, it gives CASRLTSGSWGEQYF. The full variable domain, in which reference TRBV28 and TRBJ2-7 provide the parts outside the CDR3, is DVKVTQSSRYLVKRTGEKVFLECVQDMDHENMFWYRQDPGLGLRLIYFSYDVKMKEKGDIPEGYSVSREKKERFSLILESASTNQTSMYLCASRLTSGSWGEQYFGPGTRLTVT.

In this sample, this clone turned up once. The chain combines TRBV7-2 with TRBJ1-1; D unresolved. Per the germline V gene, CDR1 is SGHTA and CDR2 is FQGNSA. Trimming left V 5 bases short and J 2 bases short, with 9 bases between. This CDR3 contains 13 residues. The CDR3 loop is CASSRDHNTEAFF. The CDR3, as DNA: TGTGCCAGCAGCAGAGACCACAACACTGAAGCTTTCTTT.

This clone was seen a few times. The chain links TRBV5-1 to TRBJ2-5; 7 bases match TRBD1. The CDR3 sequence is 14 residues long. Trimming at V came to 1 base and at J to 5 bases, leaving 5 bases not matched to a gene. Germline assignment: CDR1 SGHRS and CDR2 YFSETQ. CDR3: CASSLTTGRETQYF. CDR3 DNA: TGCGCCAGCAGCTTGACGACAGGGCGGGAGACCCAGTACTTC.

V and J are TRBV13 and TRBJ2-5, with TRBD2 identical over 9 bases. The CDR3 consists of 15 residues. V trimming: 3 bases; J trimming: 3 bases; junction bases outside the gene matches: 5. CDR1 is PRHDT, CDR2 FYEKMQ, per germline (reference sequence). The CDR3, as DNA: TGTGCCAGCAGCTTTGGCGGGGGGGCTGAAGAGACCCAGTACTTC. Translation: CASSFGGGAEETQYF.

For the CDR3, the DNA is TGTGCCAGCAGCATCACAGCAGTCAGGGTCAATGAGCAGTTCTTC. It translates to CASSITAVRVNEQFF. The chain joins TRBV7-9 to TRBJ2-1; tentatively, D is TRBD1 (5 bases). V was trimmed by 5 bases and J by 6 bases, leaving 17 bases between them. The CDR3 has 15 amino acids. Germline CDR1 SEHNR, CDR2 FQNEAQ (reference sequence).

V is TRBV11-2 and J is TRBJ2-3, with 8 positions matching TRBD2. The germline gives CDR1 SGHAT, CDR2 FQNNGV. The CDR3 has 13 residues. The ends lost 5 bases at V and 5 bases at J; junction bases unmatched: 3. CDR3 in DNA: TGTGCCAGCAGCCTCGGGACTAGAGATACGCAGTATTTT. This sequence encodes CASSLGTRDTQYF.

The chain combines TRBV2 with TRBJ2-7, with 7 bases that match TRBD2. Germline lookup yields CDR1 SNHLY and CDR2 FYNNEI. CDR3 length: 15 residues. The ends lost 3 bases at V and 0 bases at J; junction bases unmatched: 5. The CDR3: CASSDPSGVSYEQYF. In DNA form, the CDR3 reads TGTGCCAGCAGTGATCCTAGCGGCGTCTCCTACGAGCAGTACTTC. The full variable domain, with the rest looked up from reference TRBV2 and TRBJ2-7, is EPEVTQTPSHQVTQMGQEVILRCVPISNHLYFYWYRQILGQKVEFLVSFYNNEISEKSEIFDDQFSVERPDGSNFTLKIRSTKLEDSAMYFCASSDPSGVSYEQYFGPGTRLTVT.

The CDR3 protein is CASSVDKKGYTF. The CDR3 DNA reads as TGCGCCAGCAGCGTCGACAAAAAGGGCTACACCTTC. The chain joins TRBV5-1 to TRBJ1-2, with D uncertain. With 4 bases removed from V and 8 bases from J, the gap between germline ends came to 12 bases. CDR3 size: 12 residues. CDR1 and CDR2 from the germline V gene are SGHRS and YFSETQ.

V and J are TRBV6-6 and TRBJ1-1; D is unresolved. The CDR3 consists of 16 residues. V lost 0 bases and J 4 bases, leaving 15 bases between the germline ends. Per germline, CDR1 MNHNY and CDR2 SVGAGI (reference sequence). CDR3 in DNA: TGTGCCAGCAGTTACTCGCCCTGGATCATGAGCACTGAAGCTTTCTTT. Residues: CASSYSPWIMSTEAFF.

CDR3 amino acids: CASSESTWTGIYEQYF. For the CDR3, the DNA is TGCGCCAGCAGTGAGTCGACGTGGACCGGGATCTACGAGCAGTACTTC. The rearrangement uses TRBV10-2 and TRBJ2-7, with a tentative D call TRBD2 (5 bases). The germline gives CDR1 WSHSY, CDR2 SAAADI. V was cut by 0 bases and J by 3 bases, with 15 bases left in between. The CDR3 contains 16 residues.